Reported below is one T cell receptor beta chain. This specimen belongs to a study of blood T cell repertoires in COVID-19. Study context: Acute and convalescent COVID-19 samples came from the United States, Italy and Spain. The cDNA or gDNA used as material had been derived from T cells, B-cell-depleted T cells, or PBMCs.

Original processing methods: By means of reference gene primer amplification, nucleated cell counts were estimated. This table comes from immunoSEQ multiplex PCR, and its TCRdb copy is limited to in-frame clones, with some not included. V, J and clone size reflect that table, while D and trimming were determined from the DNA. The table includes about 89,000 clones, 80% detected once. The germline V gene has CDR1 ENHRY and CDR2 SYGVKD. The CDR3 sequence is 15 residues long. The V segment lost 8 bases and the J segment 4 bases; nucleotides outside the gene matches: 6. The chain combines TRBV10-3 with TRBJ2-3; 13 bases align to TRBD2. This TCR was recovered from an elderly woman with acute or convalescent COVID-19. Sequencing was done on a sample of peripheral blood. The CDR3 sequence: CAIRTSGGASDTQYF. CDR3 bases: TGTGCCATCCGAACTAGCGGGGGGGCTTCAGATACGCAGTATTTT.